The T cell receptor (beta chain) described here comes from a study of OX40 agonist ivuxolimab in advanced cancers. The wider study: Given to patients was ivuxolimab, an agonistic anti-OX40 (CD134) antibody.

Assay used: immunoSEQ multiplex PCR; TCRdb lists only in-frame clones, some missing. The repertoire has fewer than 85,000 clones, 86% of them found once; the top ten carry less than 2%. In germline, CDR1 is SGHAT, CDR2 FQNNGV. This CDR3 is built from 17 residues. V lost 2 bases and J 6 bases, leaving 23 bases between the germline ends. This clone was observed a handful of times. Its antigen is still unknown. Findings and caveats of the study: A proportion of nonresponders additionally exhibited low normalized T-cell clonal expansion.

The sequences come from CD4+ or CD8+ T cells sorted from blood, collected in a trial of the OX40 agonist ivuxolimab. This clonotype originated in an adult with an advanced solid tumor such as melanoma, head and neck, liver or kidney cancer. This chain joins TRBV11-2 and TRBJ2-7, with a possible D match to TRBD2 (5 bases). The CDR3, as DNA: TGTGCCAGCAGCTTATTGTCGCTGTGGCGCGGCCGGGGCGAGCAGTACTTC. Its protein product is CASSLLSLWRGRGEQYF.